The subject of this entry is one T cell receptor (beta chain). The data originate from a study of CD8 T cells in Susac syndrome. When the RNA was reverse transcribed, random hexamers were used with an input of about 0.45 to 1 ug. TCRdb processed the immunoSEQ multiplex PCR reads anew with MiXCR; each CDR3 protein has one entry. Found here are some 130,000 distinct CDR3 sequences, around 90% of them singletons; the top ten hold 0.24%. The CDR3 runs 16 residues. With 0 bases clipped from V and 2 bases from J, the junction kept 5 bases outside the gene matches. Germline-derived CDR1 and CDR2 are DFQATT and SNEGSKA (reference sequence).

This sequence was found in a human donor with multiple sclerosis. The chain is built from TRBV20-1 and TRBJ2-1; 9 bases agree with TRBD2. The specimen was CD8+ T cells from PBMCs. The CDR3 DNA is TGCAGTGCTAGAGATGGTCCTAGCGGGACCTACAATGAGCAGTTCTTC. This codes for CSARDGPSGTYNEQFF.